This TCR beta chain is drawn from a study of CXCR3-negative and CXCR3-positive naive CD8 T cells. Notes on this clonotype: Its antigen is as yet unknown.

Libraries of TRB cDNA were made by 5' RACE and carried UMIs. One entry per CDR3 protein, without DNA, is what TCRdb gives after re-calling the 5' RACE reads. This sample's clone table lists about 43,000 distinct CDR3 sequences. The CDR3 contains 14 residues. Germline CDR1 reads SGHTA; CDR2 reads FQGTGA. Whole-study findings and limits: Memory CD8+ cells showed much lower diversity, while both naive subsets were comparably high. Cryopreservation partially lowered CXCR3 expression, so most assays used fresh PBMCs.

The clonotype comes from a human donor in good health. Some clones in this sample may be carry-over from other donors' samples. The material sequenced was memory CD8+ T cells from blood. This rearrangement joins TRBV7-3 to TRBJ1-6. The CDR3 sequence is CASSLGDLNSPLHF.